The clone carrying this T cell receptor (beta chain) was detected once. What it recognizes is unknown. The data are from a study of shared clonotypes between healthy human individuals. The table came from immunoSEQ multiplex PCR; TCRdb's copy has only in-frame clones and leaves some out. The sample holds 650,000 to 700,000 clones, around 90% seen once. Study conclusions and caveats: In contrast to clonotypes shared by all four donors, non-shared clonotypes had lower generation probabilities.

Trimming took 0 bases from V and 2 from J, leaving 13 bases between them. Looked up from germline, CDR1 is SEHNR and CDR2 is FQNEAQ (reference sequence). CDR3 length: 17 residues. Sequenced material: memory CD8+ T cells from PBMCs. Noted subset: CD45RO+ cells pooled with CCR7-negative TemRA cells. This sequence originates from a man aged 18 to 29 in good health. Some clones in this sample may be carry-over from other donors' samples. J is TRBJ2-2 and V is TRBV7-9, with D possibly being TRBD1 or TRBD2 (6 bases each). The CDR3 region is CASSLANAGQNTGELFF. In nucleotides, the CDR3 is TGTGCCAGCAGCTTAGCAAATGCGGGACAAAACACCGGGGAGCTGTTTTTT.